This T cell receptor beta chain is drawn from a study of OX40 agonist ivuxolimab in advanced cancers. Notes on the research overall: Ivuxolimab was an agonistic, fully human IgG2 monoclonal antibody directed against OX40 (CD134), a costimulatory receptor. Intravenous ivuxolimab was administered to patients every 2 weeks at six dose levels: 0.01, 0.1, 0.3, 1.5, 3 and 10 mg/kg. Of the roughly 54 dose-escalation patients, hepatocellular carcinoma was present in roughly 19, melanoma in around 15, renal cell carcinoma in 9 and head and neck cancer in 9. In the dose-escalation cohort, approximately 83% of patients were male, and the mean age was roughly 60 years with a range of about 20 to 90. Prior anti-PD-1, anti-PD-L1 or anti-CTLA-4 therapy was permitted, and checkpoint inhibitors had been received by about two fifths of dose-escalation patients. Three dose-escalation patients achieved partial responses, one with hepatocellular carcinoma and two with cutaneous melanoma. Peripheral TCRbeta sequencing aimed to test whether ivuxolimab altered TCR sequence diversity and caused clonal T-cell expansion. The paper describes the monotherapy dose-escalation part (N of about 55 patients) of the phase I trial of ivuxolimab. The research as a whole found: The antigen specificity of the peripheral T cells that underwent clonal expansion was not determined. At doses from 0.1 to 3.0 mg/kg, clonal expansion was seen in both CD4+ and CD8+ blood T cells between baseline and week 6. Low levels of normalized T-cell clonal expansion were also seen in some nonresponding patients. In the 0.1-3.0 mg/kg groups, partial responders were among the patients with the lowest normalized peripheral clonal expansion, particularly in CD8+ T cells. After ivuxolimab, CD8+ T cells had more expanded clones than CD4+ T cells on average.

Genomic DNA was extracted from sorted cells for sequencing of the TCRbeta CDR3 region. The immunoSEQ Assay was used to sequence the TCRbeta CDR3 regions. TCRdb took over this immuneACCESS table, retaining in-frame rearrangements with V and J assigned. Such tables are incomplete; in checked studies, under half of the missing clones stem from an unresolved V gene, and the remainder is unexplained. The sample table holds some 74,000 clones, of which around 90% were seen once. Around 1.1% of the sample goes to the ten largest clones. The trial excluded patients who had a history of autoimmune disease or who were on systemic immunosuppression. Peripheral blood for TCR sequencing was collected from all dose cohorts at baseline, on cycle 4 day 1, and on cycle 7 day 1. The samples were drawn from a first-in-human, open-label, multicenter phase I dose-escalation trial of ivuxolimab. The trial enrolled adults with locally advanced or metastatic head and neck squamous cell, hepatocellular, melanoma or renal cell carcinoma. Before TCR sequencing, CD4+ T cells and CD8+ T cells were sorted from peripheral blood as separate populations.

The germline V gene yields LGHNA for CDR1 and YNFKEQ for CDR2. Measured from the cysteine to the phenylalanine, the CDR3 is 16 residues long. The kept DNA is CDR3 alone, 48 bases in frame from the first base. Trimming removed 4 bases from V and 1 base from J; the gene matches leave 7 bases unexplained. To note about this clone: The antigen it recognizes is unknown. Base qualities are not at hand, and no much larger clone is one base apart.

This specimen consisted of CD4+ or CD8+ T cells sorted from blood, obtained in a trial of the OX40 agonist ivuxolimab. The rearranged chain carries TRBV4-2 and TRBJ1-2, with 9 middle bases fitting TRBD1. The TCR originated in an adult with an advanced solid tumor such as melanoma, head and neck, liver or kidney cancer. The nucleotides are TGTGCCAGCAGCCGAACCGGGGACAGGGATAACTATGGCTACACCTTC. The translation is CASSRTGDRDNYGYTF.